This T cell receptor (beta chain) was recovered during a study of CD8 T cells in ankylosing spondylitis. TCRdb analysed the 5' RACE reads with MiXCR anew, one entry per CDR3 protein. Of a few hundred thousand distinct CDR3 sequences listed, 20% to 25% are singletons. CDR1 MNHEY and CDR2 SVGEGT come from the germline V gene. This CDR3 contains 14 residues. The V and J ends lost 1 base and 0 bases respectively, with 3 bases between them. As regards this clonotype: What it binds is not known.

Study-wide results and limits: In ankylosing spondylitis blood, a motif of seven to nine highly homologous TCR beta variants appeared characteristic.

Sequencing input: blood, either unsorted or a sorted T cell fraction (not recorded which). The TCR comes from a male donor with ankylosing spondylitis. The V and J genes are TRBV6-2 or TRBV6-3 and TRBJ2-2; no definite D call. The chain's CDR3 is CASSYLPNTGELFF. The CDR3 DNA reads as TGTGCCAGCAGTTACTTACCGAACACCGGGGAGCTGTTTTTT.